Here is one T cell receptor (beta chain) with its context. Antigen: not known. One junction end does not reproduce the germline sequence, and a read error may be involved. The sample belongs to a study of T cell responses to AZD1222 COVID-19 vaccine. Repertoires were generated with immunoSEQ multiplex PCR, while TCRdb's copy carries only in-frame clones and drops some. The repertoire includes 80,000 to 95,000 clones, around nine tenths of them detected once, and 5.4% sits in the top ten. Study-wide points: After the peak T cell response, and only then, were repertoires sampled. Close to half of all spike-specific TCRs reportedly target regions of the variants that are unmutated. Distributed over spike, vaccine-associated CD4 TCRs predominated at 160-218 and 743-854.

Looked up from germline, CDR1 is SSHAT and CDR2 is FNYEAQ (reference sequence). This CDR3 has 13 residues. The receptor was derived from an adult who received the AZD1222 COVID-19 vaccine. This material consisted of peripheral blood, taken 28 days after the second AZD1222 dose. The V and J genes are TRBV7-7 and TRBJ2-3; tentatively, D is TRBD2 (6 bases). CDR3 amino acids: CASSLARGDTQYF. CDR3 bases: TGTGCTAGCAGCTTAGCGCGGGGAGATACGCAGTATTTT.